A selection of T cell receptor beta chains follows, all from one sample in a study of T cells in Graves' hyperthyroidism and ophthalmopathy. TCRdb fed the multiplex PCR reads into MiXCR, producing one record per CDR3 protein. The table lists approximately 720,000 distinct CDR3 sequences, roughly 20% of them singletons. The sequenced material came from blood. These receptors originate from a woman in her forties or fifties with Graves' hyperthyroidism that later progressed to Graves' ophthalmopathy. The CDR3 runs from the conserved cysteine through the conserved F or W. A D gene is named only where the DNA matches it firmly. Clone size is stated in some rows and not others, as once, few, many or a class when expanded.

clone_size: many
j_call: TRBJ2-2
d_call: NA
v_call: TRBV29-1
cdr3_nt: TGCAGCTTTAGCGGAGGCGCGAACACCGGGGAGCTGTTTTTT
cdr3_aa: CSFSGGANTGELFF

clone_size: NA
j_call: TRBJ1-2
d_call: NA
v_call: TRBV15
cdr3_nt: TGTGCCACCAGCGGCAGGGATGAAGACTATGGCTACACCTTC
cdr3_aa: CATSGRDEDYGYTF

clone_size: NA
j_call: TRBJ1-2
d_call: NA
v_call: TRBV5-6
cdr3_nt: TGTGCCAGCAGCTTTGGCAGGGGTCTAGGTGGCTACACCTTC
cdr3_aa: CASSFGRGLGGYTF

clone_size: few
j_call: TRBJ1-5
d_call: NA
v_call: TRBV7-2
cdr3_nt: TGTGCCAGCAGCTCTCTCAGTTATCGGAATCAGCCCCAGCATTTT
cdr3_aa: CASSSLSYRNQPQHF

clone_size: NA
j_call: TRBJ1-2
d_call: NA
v_call: TRBV6-1
cdr3_nt: TGTGCCAGCAGTGAATTCTGGGGGCTTTATGGCTACACCTTC
cdr3_aa: CASSEFWGLYGYTF

clone_size: many
j_call: TRBJ2-5
d_call: NA
v_call: TRBV7-9
cdr3_nt: TGTGCCAGCAGCGTCCGACCTAGCGCGGCCTTTGAGGAGACCCAGTACTTC
cdr3_aa: CASSVRPSAAFEETQYF

clone_size: few
j_call: TRBJ2-6
d_call: TRBD1
v_call: TRBV3-1
cdr3_nt: TGTGCCAGCACCCCGGGACAGGGGACCTCTGGGGCCAACGTCCTGACTTTC
cdr3_aa: CASTPGQGTSGANVLTF

clone_size: few
j_call: TRBJ2-1
d_call: TRBD2
v_call: TRBV11-2
cdr3_nt: TGTGCCAGCAGCTTACGGGGTCTTAGCGGGGGGTATCATGAGCAGTTCTTC
cdr3_aa: CASSLRGLSGGYHEQFF

clone_size: many
j_call: TRBJ1-6
d_call: NA
v_call: TRBV27
cdr3_nt: TGTGCCAGCAGTTTATCTCGGAGGGGAGGATCACCCCTCCACTTT
cdr3_aa: CASSLSRRGGSPLHF

clone_size: NA
j_call: TRBJ1-1
d_call: TRBD1
v_call: TRBV10-3
cdr3_nt: TGTGCCATCAGTGAGTACGGGACAGGGGTTGAGTGGTCTACTGAAGCTTTCTTT
cdr3_aa: CAISEYGTGVEWSTEAFF

clone_size: NA
j_call: TRBJ1-5
d_call: TRBD1
v_call: TRBV6-1
cdr3_nt: TGTGCCAGCAGACCGACAGGGGGCGATCAGCCCCAGCATTTT
cdr3_aa: CASRPTGGDQPQHF

clone_size: NA
j_call: TRBJ2-6
d_call: NA
v_call: TRBV4-1
cdr3_nt: TGCGCCAGCAGCCAAGAATATTCCAGTTCCGGGGCCAACGTCCTGACTTTC
cdr3_aa: CASSQEYSSSGANVLTF

clone_size: many
j_call: TRBJ2-1
d_call: NA
v_call: TRBV11-2
cdr3_nt: TGTGCCAGCAGCGACTCGACAGACTACAATGAGCAGTTCTTC
cdr3_aa: CASSDSTDYNEQFF

clone_size: few
j_call: TRBJ2-2
d_call: NA
v_call: TRBV4-1
cdr3_nt: TGCGCCAGCAGCCCGAGTGGACCCCCGAACACCGGGGAGCTGTTTTTT
cdr3_aa: CASSPSGPPNTGELFF

clone_size: few
j_call: TRBJ1-4
d_call: NA
v_call: TRBV7-9
cdr3_nt: TGTGCCAGCCGCCGCGAGGGCTCACGAGAAAAACTGTTTTTT
cdr3_aa: CASRREGSREKLFF

clone_size: many
j_call: TRBJ2-3
d_call: NA
v_call: TRBV5-1
cdr3_nt: TGCGCCAGCAGCTTGGGTGCAGGGGTCTTCCCAGATACGCAGTATTTT
cdr3_aa: CASSLGAGVFPDTQYF

clone_size: NA
j_call: TRBJ2-5
d_call: TRBD1
v_call: TRBV9
cdr3_nt: TGTGCCAGCAGCCCCCGAGGGGGCCCCAGGGAGACCCAGTACTTC
cdr3_aa: CASSPRGGPRETQYF

clone_size: few
j_call: TRBJ1-5
d_call: NA
v_call: TRBV12-5
cdr3_nt: TGTGCTAGTGGTTTGGTACCAACACTCGGGACAAAACACTATAGCAATCAGCCCCAGCATTTT
cdr3_aa: CASGLVPTLGTKHYSNQPQHF

clone_size: many
j_call: TRBJ1-1
d_call: TRBD1
v_call: TRBV11-2
cdr3_nt: TGTGCCAGCAGCTCGCAGGGGGCGCGGTTGAACACTGAAGCTTTCTTT
cdr3_aa: CASSSQGARLNTEAFF

clone_size: many
j_call: TRBJ2-2
d_call: NA
v_call: TRBV18
cdr3_nt: TGTGCCAGCAGCCCGGGGACCGGGGAGCTGTTTTTT
cdr3_aa: CASSPGTGELFF

clone_size: many
j_call: TRBJ1-4
d_call: TRBD1
v_call: TRBV12-3/TRBV12-4
cdr3_nt: TGTGCCAGCAGTACAGGGGGCGCGGTTGAAAAACTGTTTTTT
cdr3_aa: CASSTGGAVEKLFF

clone_size: many
j_call: TRBJ2-7
d_call: NA
v_call: TRBV6-1
cdr3_nt: TGTGCCAGCAGTCCGCCGGAGGCGGGGGCCCCCTACGAGCAGTACTTC
cdr3_aa: CASSPPEAGAPYEQYF

clone_size: NA
j_call: TRBJ2-7
d_call: NA
v_call: TRBV7-8
cdr3_nt: TGTGCCAGCAGCTCCGGGGTAGCAGGGCCTACCTACGAGCAGTACTTC
cdr3_aa: CASSSGVAGPTYEQYF

clone_size: many
j_call: TRBJ2-3
d_call: NA
v_call: TRBV12-3/TRBV12-4
cdr3_nt: TGTGCCAGCAGCGGCAGGGTGGCAGATACGCAGTATTTT
cdr3_aa: CASSGRVADTQYF

clone_size: few
j_call: TRBJ1-5
d_call: TRBD1
v_call: TRBV6-2/TRBV6-3
cdr3_nt: TGTGCCAGCAGTTCCGGAATAACAGGGGGAAATCAGCCCCAGCATTTT
cdr3_aa: CASSSGITGGNQPQHF

clone_size: many
j_call: TRBJ1-2
d_call: NA
v_call: TRBV3-1
cdr3_nt: TGTGCCAGCAGCAAAAACCGTTATAACTATGGCTACACCTTC
cdr3_aa: CASSKNRYNYGYTF

clone_size: many
j_call: TRBJ2-7
d_call: NA
v_call: TRBV20-1
cdr3_nt: TGCAGTGCTAGTGCATCCTTGGGACAACCTTACGAGCAGTACTTC
cdr3_aa: CSASASLGQPYEQYF

clone_size: NA
j_call: TRBJ1-1
d_call: NA
v_call: TRBV3-1
cdr3_nt: TGTGCCAGCAGCCAAGATCAAGGAAGAGGAGCTTTCTTT
cdr3_aa: CASSQDQGRGAFF

clone_size: few
j_call: TRBJ2-1
d_call: NA
v_call: TRBV11-3
cdr3_nt: TGTGCCAGCAGCCCCCAGGGGGGGCTCTACAATGAGCAGTTCTTC
cdr3_aa: CASSPQGGLYNEQFF

clone_size: NA
j_call: TRBJ2-7
d_call: TRBD1
v_call: TRBV20-1
cdr3_nt: TGCAGTGCCGGGACAGGGATGTACGAGCAGTACTTC
cdr3_aa: CSAGTGMYEQYF

clone_size: NA
j_call: TRBJ2-4
d_call: TRBD1
v_call: TRBV19
cdr3_nt: TGTGCCAGTAGTATTCCGGGACAGCTGTCCGGGGTAGCCAAAAACATTCAGTACTTC
cdr3_aa: CASSIPGQLSGVAKNIQYF

clone_size: many
j_call: TRBJ2-1
d_call: TRBD2
v_call: TRBV3-1
cdr3_nt: TGTGCCAGCAGCTCCCGGGATAGCGGGCATGAGCAGTTCTTC
cdr3_aa: CASSSRDSGHEQFF

clone_size: many
j_call: TRBJ1-1
d_call: NA
v_call: TRBV3-1
cdr3_nt: TGTGCCAGCAGCCAAGTGCGGGGTATGAACACTGAAGCTTTCTTT
cdr3_aa: CASSQVRGMNTEAFF

clone_size: NA
j_call: TRBJ2-1
d_call: TRBD1
v_call: TRBV6-1
cdr3_nt: TGTGCCACGACAGGGTTATTCTACAATGAGCAGTTCTTC
cdr3_aa: CATTGLFYNEQFF

clone_size: NA
j_call: TRBJ2-7
d_call: NA
v_call: TRBV3-1
cdr3_nt: TGTGCCAGCAGCCAAGTTCGGGTTACTGAGCAGTACTTC
cdr3_aa: CASSQVRVTEQYF

clone_size: few
j_call: TRBJ1-2
d_call: NA
v_call: TRBV19
cdr3_nt: TGTGCCAGTATCGGGCGGCCTGGGAGCGGCTACACCTTC
cdr3_aa: CASIGRPGSGYTF

clone_size: few
j_call: TRBJ2-1
d_call: TRBD2
v_call: TRBV3-1
cdr3_nt: TGTGCCAGCAGCCAAGTTGCGGGGGGACGATACAATGAGCAGTTCTTC
cdr3_aa: CASSQVAGGRYNEQFF

clone_size: many
j_call: TRBJ1-1
d_call: NA
v_call: TRBV30
cdr3_nt: TGTGCCTGGAACGGAGGACAGTATGACACTGAAGCTTTCTTT
cdr3_aa: CAWNGGQYDTEAFF

clone_size: many
j_call: TRBJ2-5
d_call: TRBD2
v_call: TRBV3-1
cdr3_nt: TGTGCCAGCAGCCAAAGACGGACTAGCGGGGGTAGTAGGACCCAGTACTTC
cdr3_aa: CASSQRRTSGGSRTQYF

clone_size: many
j_call: TRBJ2-7
d_call: TRBD1
v_call: TRBV6-1
cdr3_nt: TGTGCCAGCATTCGCGGGGACAGGGAGGTTGACGAGCAGTACTTC
cdr3_aa: CASIRGDREVDEQYF

clone_size: few
j_call: TRBJ1-3
d_call: TRBD1
v_call: TRBV25-1
cdr3_nt: TGTGCCAGCAGTGCCGGGACAGGGTCAGGGGGAAACACCATATATTTT
cdr3_aa: CASSAGTGSGGNTIYF

clone_size: NA
j_call: TRBJ2-3
d_call: NA
v_call: TRBV6-1
cdr3_nt: TGTGCCAGCAGTGACCTCAGGGTCGGGAATACGCAGTATTTT
cdr3_aa: CASSDLRVGNTQYF

clone_size: many
j_call: TRBJ1-5
d_call: TRBD1
v_call: TRBV6-1
cdr3_nt: TGTGCCAGCAGTGATAAGGGGACAGGTGATAGCAATCAGCCCCAGCATTTT
cdr3_aa: CASSDKGTGDSNQPQHF

clone_size: NA
j_call: TRBJ1-2
d_call: TRBD1
v_call: TRBV20-1
cdr3_nt: TGCAGTGCTAGACGGACAGGGCGTTATGGCTACACCTTC
cdr3_aa: CSARRTGRYGYTF

clone_size: many
j_call: TRBJ2-2
d_call: TRBD1
v_call: TRBV7-9
cdr3_nt: TGTGCCAGCAGCCTCGGGACAGATAACACCGGGGAGCTGTTTTTT
cdr3_aa: CASSLGTDNTGELFF

clone_size: few
j_call: TRBJ2-1
d_call: NA
v_call: TRBV20-1
cdr3_nt: TGCAGTGTTCCCGGGGCCCATAGGGGTGAGCAGTTCTTC
cdr3_aa: CSVPGAHRGEQFF

clone_size: many
j_call: TRBJ1-5
d_call: TRBD1
v_call: TRBV12-3/TRBV12-4
cdr3_nt: TGTGCCAGCAGTTTAACAGGGGGGCAGCCCCAGCATTTT
cdr3_aa: CASSLTGGQPQHF

clone_size: many
j_call: TRBJ2-5
d_call: NA
v_call: TRBV7-9
cdr3_nt: TGTGCCAGCAGCTTATTCATGGAGACCCAGTACTTC
cdr3_aa: CASSLFMETQYF

clone_size: NA
j_call: TRBJ2-7
d_call: TRBD2
v_call: TRBV5-1
cdr3_nt: TGCGCCAGCAGCGACTTAGCGGGGGCTAGATCCTACGAGCAGTACTTC
cdr3_aa: CASSDLAGARSYEQYF

clone_size: few
j_call: TRBJ1-1
d_call: TRBD1
v_call: TRBV6-1
cdr3_nt: TGTGCCAGCAGTGAAGTGTTGGGGACAGGGGGGACTGAAGCTTTCTTT
cdr3_aa: CASSEVLGTGGTEAFF